This T cell receptor beta chain emerged from a study of control samples from healthy donors and cancer patients. Libraries were prepared by immunoSEQ multiplex PCR; TCRdb keeps only in-frame clonotypes and omits some of them. In the table there are over 85,000 clones, 70% to 85% of which are singletons. Sequenced sample: PBMCs. The receptor was derived from a man aged 65 to 85 with lung cancer.

The CDR3 sequence is CAWNGGNYGYTF. The DNA for the CDR3 is TGTGCCTGGAATGGGGGGAACTATGGCTACACCTTC. V is TRBV30 and J is TRBJ1-2, with a tentative D call TRBD1 (5 bases). V was shortened by 4 bases and J by 2 bases, with 8 bases between the two germline ends. CDR1 GTSNPN and CDR2 SVGIG come from the germline V gene (reference sequence). The length of the CDR3 is 12 residues.